This entry describes one T cell receptor (beta chain). Antigen specificity is unknown. The data were obtained in a study of T cells after yellow fever vaccination. For the study at large: Those fractions that held only low numbers of cells were prepared using the SMART-Seq v4 Ultra Low Input RNA kit. Findings and limits, study-wide: Abundant clonotypes (contaminants from the bulk population) could be present in FACS-sorted repertoires.

V was trimmed by 4 bases and J by 5 bases, leaving 9 bases between them. This CDR3 contains 13 residues. Germline V gives CDR1 LGHNA, CDR2 YNFKEQ. UMIs and a universal primer site were added when TCR cDNA was made by 5'RACE template switching. Using its own MiXCR run on the 5' RACE reads, TCRdb lists one record per CDR3 protein. The profile shows hundreds of thousands of distinct CDR3 sequences, 15% to 20% of them singletons. The chain couples TRBV4-2 to TRBJ2-1; a weak D match, TRBD1 (6 bases). The sequencing here drew on PBMCs, taken before the yellow fever booster vaccination. The clonotype comes from a man aged 18 to 35 who received the YFV17D yellow fever vaccine. In DNA, the CDR3 is TGTGCCAGCAGCCGGACAGTAAACAATGAGCAGTTCTTC. This sequence encodes CASSRTVNNEQFF.